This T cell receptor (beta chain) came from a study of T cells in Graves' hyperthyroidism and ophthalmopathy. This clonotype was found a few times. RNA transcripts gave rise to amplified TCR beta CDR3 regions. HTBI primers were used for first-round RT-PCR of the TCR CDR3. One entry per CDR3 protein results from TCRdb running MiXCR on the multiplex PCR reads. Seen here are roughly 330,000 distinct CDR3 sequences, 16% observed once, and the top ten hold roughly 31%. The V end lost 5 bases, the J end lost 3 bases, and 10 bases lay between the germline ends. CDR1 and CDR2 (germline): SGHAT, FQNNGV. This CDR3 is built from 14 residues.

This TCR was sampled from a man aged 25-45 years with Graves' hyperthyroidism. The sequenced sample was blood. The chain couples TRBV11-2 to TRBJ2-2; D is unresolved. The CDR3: CASSLIVDTGELFF. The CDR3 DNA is TGTGCCAGCAGCCTAATCGTGGACACCGGGGAGCTGTTTTTT.